The 10 T cell receptor beta chains reported below all come from one sample, sequenced in a study of control samples from healthy donors and cancer patients. Data came from immunoSEQ multiplex PCR; TCRdb stores just in-frame clones and leaves some out. In the table there are approximately 100,000 clones, about 83% of which are singletons. Material for sequencing was blood. The source is a woman aged 40 to 50 in good health.

The V gene is TRBV27, the J gene TRBJ2-7; TRBD2 agrees at 10 bases. This CDR3 spans 16 amino acids. CDR1 is MNHEY and CDR2 is SMNVEV in the germline V gene (reference sequence). V lost 2 bases to trimming and J lost 5 bases; unmatched junction nucleotides: 9. The CDR3 sequence: CASSLIQQRGGDEQYF. CDR3 sequence (DNA): TGTGCCAGCAGTTTAATTCAACAGCGGGGGGGCGACGAGCAGTACTTC.

This chain links TRBV9 with TRBJ2-1, with TRBD2 as a possible D gene (6 bases). The CDR3 is 18 residues long. Per germline, CDR1 SGDLS and CDR2 YYNGEE. V lost 4 bases and J 5 bases, leaving 25 bases between the germline ends. The CDR3 reads CASSPGLPIAELNNEQFF. DNA for the CDR3: TGTGCCAGCAGCCCCGGATTGCCCATAGCGGAGTTGAACAATGAGCAGTTCTTC.

This clone was detected only once. The V and J genes are TRBV7-3 and TRBJ2-7; TRBD1 matches at 10 bases. Germline assignment: CDR1 SGHTA and CDR2 FQGTGA. This CDR3 has 15 amino acids. J lost 5 bases, V lost 4 bases, and 8 bases had no gene match. The CDR3 region is CASSYGTGESDEQYF. The CDR3 nucleotides are TGTGCCAGCAGCTATGGGACAGGGGAAAGCGACGAGCAGTACTTC.

The rearrangement uses TRBV3-1 (or the pseudogene TRBV3-2) and TRBJ1-5; 8 positions agree with TRBD1. The V gene's germline CDR1 is LGHDT and CDR2 YNNKEL (reference sequence). The CDR3 loop spans 17 amino acids. V shed 2 bases and J 6 bases; nucleotides not matched to a gene: 12. CDR3 DNA sequence: TGTGCCAGCAGCCAACCCTCCGACAGGGGACCTTTTCAGCCCCAGCATTTT. This sequence encodes CASSQPSDRGPFQPQHF.

This chain links TRBV10-3 with TRBJ2-7; 9 bases are shared with TRBD1. The CDR3 covers 14 residues. Germline CDR1 reads ENHRY; CDR2 reads SYGVKD. V dropped 4 bases and J dropped 5; count of bases not matched to a gene: 6. DNA for the CDR3: TGTGCCATCAGTGTGGACAGGGGATTCCACGAGCAGTACTTC. Translated, it gives CAISVDRGFHEQYF.

The CDR3 protein is CASSLGVQGGDTQYF. The CDR3 DNA reads TGTGCCAGCAGCTTAGGCGTCCAGGGAGGAGATACGCAGTATTTT. The chain uses TRBV7-9 and TRBJ2-3, with D possibly matching TRBD2 (6 bases). V lost 1 base and J 5 bases, leaving 13 bases between the germline ends. Germline loops: CDR1 SEHNR, CDR2 FQNEAQ (reference sequence). This CDR3 comprises 15 residues.

This clone was seen only a few times. The V gene is TRBV7-9, the J gene TRBJ1-2; D call uncertain. From germline, CDR1 is SEHNR and CDR2 FQNEAQ (reference sequence). The CDR3 length is 12 residues. Deletions cut 1 base from V and 7 bases from J, with 7 bases between. CDR3 amino acids: CASSLEAPGYTF. As DNA, the CDR3 is TGTGCCAGCAGCTTAGAGGCTCCTGGCTACACCTTC.

The chain uses TRBV5-3 and TRBJ2-5, with 11 positions matching TRBD2. TRBV5-3 is an ORF for which the function is uncertain. Losses at the gene ends were 2 bases for V and 2 bases for J; bases not matched to a gene: 5. There are 16 residues in the CDR3. CDR3 coding DNA: TGTGCCAGAAGCTTCCGCCTAGCGGGGGGACAAGAGACCCAGTACTTC. Its translation is CARSFRLAGGQETQYF.

This clone was picked up a small number of times. In DNA form, the CDR3 reads TGTGCCAGCAGTTACCAGGGGAGGCGGGAAAAACTGTTTTTT. This gives the protein CASSYQGRREKLFF. The genes are TRBV6-2 or TRBV6-3 and TRBJ1-4, with D perhaps matching TRBD1 (6 bases). Germline CDR1 reads MNHEY; CDR2 reads SVGEGT. The CDR3 runs to 14 residues. V lost 2 bases to trimming and J lost 8 bases, with 12 bases between them.

V gene TRBV11-3 combines with J gene TRBJ1-3, with a possible D match to TRBD1 (6 bases). Germline CDR1 SGHNT, CDR2 YENEEA. The CDR3 runs to 18 residues. Trimming cost V 5 bases and J 0 bases, with 20 bases left between them. The CDR3 sequence is CASSLPRQVSSSGNTIYF. The DNA of the CDR3 is TGTGCCAGCAGCCTTCCACGACAGGTCTCGAGCTCTGGAAACACCATATATTTT.